One T cell receptor beta chain is described in this entry. Its target is not known. V was shortened by 7 bases and J by 5 bases, with 22 bases between the two germline ends. Germline loops: CDR1 MNHNS, CDR2 SASEGT. The CDR3 has 16 residues. Priming with a constant-region primer yielded TCR beta cDNA from about 480 ng total RNA. For TCR beta, libraries were produced by three nested multiplex PCR rounds using slightly modified ARM-PCR. Two initial PCR rounds of about 10 cycles each paired TRBV1-TRBV30 forward primers with a C-beta reverse primer. Each CDR3 protein is one row after TCRdb ran MiXCR on the multiplex PCR reads. The sample shows some 87,000 distinct CDR3 sequences, just under 70% of them seen only once. This sample was included in a study of tumor-infiltrating lymphocytes in primary liver carcinoma. Study-wide findings and caveats: The study found tumor-adjacent and tumor-blood pairs overlapped less than tumor region pairs.

Both RNA and DNA were isolated together from around 18-30 mg of bulk tissue that had not been sorted. V and J are TRBV6-1 and TRBJ2-3, with D uncertain. The receptor's source is a man in his forties with primary liver carcinoma and hepatitis B virus infection. The sequencing sample was made of tumor-adjacent normal liver tissue. CDR3 in amino acids: CASKLATNYDRDTQYF. The DNA of the CDR3 is TGTGCCAGCAAGTTAGCCACCAACTATGACCGAGATACGCAGTATTTT.